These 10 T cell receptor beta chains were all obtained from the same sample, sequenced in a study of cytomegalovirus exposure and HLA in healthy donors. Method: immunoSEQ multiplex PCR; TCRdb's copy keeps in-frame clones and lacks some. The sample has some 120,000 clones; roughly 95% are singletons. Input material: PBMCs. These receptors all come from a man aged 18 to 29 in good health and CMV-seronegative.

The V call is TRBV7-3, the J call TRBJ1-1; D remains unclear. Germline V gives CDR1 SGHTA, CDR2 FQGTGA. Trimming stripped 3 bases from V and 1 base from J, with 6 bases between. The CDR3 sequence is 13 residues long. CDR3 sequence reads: CASSFAENTEAFF. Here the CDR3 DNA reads TGTGCCAGCAGCTTCGCAGAGAACACTGAAGCTTTCTTT.

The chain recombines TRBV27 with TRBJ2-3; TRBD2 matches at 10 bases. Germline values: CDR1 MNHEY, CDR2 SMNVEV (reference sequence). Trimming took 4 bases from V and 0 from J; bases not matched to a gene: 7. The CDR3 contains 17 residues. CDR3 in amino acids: CASSSLAGAISTDTQYF. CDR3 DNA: TGTGCCAGCAGTTCCCTAGCGGGAGCCATTAGCACAGATACGCAGTATTTT.

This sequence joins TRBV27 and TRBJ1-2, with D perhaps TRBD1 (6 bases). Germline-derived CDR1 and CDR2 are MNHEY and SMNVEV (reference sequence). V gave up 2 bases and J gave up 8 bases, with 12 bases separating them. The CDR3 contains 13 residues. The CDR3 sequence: CASSLQGMRGYTF. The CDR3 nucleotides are TGTGCCAGCAGTTTACAGGGGATGCGGGGCTACACCTTC.

CDR3: CASSFGVGETQYF. The CDR3 region has the DNA TGTGCCAGCAGCTTTGGAGTTGGAGAGACCCAGTACTTC. The V call is TRBV7-3, the J call TRBJ2-5; D is ambiguous. The CDR3 consists of 13 residues. Trimming took off 3 bases at V and 4 bases at J, with 9 bases between the two ends. The V gene's germline CDR1 is SGHTA and CDR2 FQGTGA.

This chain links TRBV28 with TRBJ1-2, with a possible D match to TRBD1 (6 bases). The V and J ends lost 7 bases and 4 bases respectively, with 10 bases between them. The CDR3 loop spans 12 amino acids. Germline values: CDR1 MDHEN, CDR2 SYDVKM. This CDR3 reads CASTGAGYGYTF. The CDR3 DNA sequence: TGTGCCAGCACAGGGGCCGGCTATGGCTACACCTTC.

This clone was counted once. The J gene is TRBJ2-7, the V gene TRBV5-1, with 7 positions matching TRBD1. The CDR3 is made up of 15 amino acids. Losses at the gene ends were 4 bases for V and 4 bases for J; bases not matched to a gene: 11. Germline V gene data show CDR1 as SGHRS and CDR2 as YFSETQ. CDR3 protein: CASSLNRGSYYEQYF. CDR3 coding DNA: TGCGCCAGCAGCCTAAACAGGGGCTCCTATTACGAGCAGTACTTC.

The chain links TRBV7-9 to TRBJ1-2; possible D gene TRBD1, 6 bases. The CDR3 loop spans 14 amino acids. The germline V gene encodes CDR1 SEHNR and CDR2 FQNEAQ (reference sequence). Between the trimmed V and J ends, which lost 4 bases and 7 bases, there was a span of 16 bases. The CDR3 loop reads CASSSLTGQFGYTF. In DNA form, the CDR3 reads TGTGCCAGCAGCTCCTTGACAGGACAGTTTGGCTACACCTTC.

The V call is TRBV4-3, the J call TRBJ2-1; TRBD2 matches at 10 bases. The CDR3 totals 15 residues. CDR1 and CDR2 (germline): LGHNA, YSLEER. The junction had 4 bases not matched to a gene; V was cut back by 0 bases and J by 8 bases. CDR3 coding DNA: TGCGCCAGCAGCCAAGATAAGCGGGAGGGTCATGAGCAGTTCTTC. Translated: CASSQDKREGHEQFF.

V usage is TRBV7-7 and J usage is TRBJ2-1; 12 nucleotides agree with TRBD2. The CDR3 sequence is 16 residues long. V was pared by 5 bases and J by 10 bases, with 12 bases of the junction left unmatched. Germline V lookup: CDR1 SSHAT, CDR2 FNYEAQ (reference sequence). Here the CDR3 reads CASSPGLAGYVGEQFF. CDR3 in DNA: TGTGCCAGCAGCCCGGGACTAGCGGGTTACGTAGGCGAGCAGTTCTTC.

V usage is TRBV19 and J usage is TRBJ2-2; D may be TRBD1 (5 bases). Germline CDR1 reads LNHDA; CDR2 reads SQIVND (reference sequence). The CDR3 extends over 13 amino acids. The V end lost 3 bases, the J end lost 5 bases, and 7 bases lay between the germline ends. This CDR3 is CASSMTVTGELFF. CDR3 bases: TGTGCCAGTAGTATGACAGTAACCGGGGAGCTGTTTTTT.